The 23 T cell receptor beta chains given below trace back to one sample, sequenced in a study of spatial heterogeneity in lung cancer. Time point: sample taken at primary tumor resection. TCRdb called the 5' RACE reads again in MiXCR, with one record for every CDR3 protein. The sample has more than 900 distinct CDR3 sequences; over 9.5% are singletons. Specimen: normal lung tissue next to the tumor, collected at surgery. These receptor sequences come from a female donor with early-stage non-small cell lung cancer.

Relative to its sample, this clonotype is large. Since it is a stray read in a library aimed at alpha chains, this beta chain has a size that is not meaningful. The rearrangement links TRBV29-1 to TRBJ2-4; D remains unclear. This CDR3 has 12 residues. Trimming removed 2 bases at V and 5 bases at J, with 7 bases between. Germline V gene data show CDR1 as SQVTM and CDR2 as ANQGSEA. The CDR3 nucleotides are TGCAGCGTTGAACCTGTCCAAAACATTCAGTACTTC. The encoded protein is CSVEPVQNIQYF.

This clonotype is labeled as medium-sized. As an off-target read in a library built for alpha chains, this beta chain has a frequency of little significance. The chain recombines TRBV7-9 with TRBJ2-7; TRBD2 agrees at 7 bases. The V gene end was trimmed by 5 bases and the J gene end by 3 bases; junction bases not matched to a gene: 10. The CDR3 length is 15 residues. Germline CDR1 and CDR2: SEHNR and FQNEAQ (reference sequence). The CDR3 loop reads CASSPQPTGGYEQYF. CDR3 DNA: TGTGCCAGCAGCCCTCAGCCAACGGGGGGCTACGAGCAGTACTTC.

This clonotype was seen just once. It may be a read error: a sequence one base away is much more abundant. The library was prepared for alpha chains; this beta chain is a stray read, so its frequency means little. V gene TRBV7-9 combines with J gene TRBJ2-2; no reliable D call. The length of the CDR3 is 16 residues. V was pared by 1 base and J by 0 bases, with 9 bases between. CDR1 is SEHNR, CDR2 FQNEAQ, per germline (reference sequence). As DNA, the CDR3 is TGTGCCAGCAGCTTAGACTTTGCTGCGAACACCGGGGAGCTGTTTTTT. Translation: CASSLDFAANTGELFF.

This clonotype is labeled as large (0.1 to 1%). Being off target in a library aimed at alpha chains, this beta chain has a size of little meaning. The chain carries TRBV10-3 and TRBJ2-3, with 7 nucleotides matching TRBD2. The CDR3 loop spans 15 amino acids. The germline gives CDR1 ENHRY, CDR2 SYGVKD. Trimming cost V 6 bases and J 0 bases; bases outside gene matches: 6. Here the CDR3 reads CAIRSGRVSTDTQYF. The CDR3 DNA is TGTGCCATCAGAAGTGGGAGGGTGAGCACAGATACGCAGTATTTT.

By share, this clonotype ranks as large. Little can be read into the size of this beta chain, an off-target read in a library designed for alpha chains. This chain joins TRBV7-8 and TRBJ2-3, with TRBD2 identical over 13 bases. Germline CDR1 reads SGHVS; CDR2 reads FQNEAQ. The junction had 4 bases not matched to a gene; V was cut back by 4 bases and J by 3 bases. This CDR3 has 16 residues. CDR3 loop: CASSSRTSGGTDTQYF. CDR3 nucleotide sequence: TGTGCCAGCAGCTCCCGGACTAGCGGGGGAACAGATACGCAGTATTTT.

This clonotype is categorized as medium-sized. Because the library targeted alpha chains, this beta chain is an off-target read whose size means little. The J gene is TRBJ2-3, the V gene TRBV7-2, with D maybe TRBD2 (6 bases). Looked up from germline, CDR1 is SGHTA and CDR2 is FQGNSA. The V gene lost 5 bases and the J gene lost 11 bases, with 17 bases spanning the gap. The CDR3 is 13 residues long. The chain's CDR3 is CASSTGRELMQYF. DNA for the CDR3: TGTGCCAGCAGCACAGGACGGGAGTTGATGCAGTATTTT.

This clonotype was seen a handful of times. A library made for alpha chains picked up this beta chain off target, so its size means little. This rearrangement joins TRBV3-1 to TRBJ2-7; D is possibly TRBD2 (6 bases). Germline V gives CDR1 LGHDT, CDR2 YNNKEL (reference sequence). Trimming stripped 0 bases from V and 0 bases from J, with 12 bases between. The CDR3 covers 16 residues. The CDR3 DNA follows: TGTGCCAGCAGCCAAGATGGGGGGTCCAGCTCCTACGAGCAGTACTTC. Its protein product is CASSQDGGSSSYEQYF.

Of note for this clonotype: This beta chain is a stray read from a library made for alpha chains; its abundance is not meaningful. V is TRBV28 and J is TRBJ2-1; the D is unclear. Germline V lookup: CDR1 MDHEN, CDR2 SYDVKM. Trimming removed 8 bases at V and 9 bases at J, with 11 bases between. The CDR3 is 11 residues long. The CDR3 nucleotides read TGTGCCAGCCCTTTACATCTTGAGCAGTTCTTC. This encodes CASPLHLEQFF.

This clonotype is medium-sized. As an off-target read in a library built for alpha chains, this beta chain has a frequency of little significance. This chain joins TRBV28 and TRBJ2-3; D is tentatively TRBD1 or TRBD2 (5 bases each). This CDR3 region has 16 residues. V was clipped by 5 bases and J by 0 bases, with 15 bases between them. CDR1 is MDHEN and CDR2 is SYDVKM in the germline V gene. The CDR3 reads CASSPRRGSSTDTQYF. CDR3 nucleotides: TGTGCCAGCAGTCCTCGCCGGGGCTCTAGCACAGATACGCAGTATTTT.

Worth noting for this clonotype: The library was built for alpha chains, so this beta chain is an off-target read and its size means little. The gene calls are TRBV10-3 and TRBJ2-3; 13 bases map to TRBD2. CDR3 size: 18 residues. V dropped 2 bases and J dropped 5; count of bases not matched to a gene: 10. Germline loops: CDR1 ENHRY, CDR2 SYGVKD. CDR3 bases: TGTGCCATCAGTGAGACTAGCGGGGGGGCCGCGGCTAAAGATACGCAGTATTTT. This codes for CAISETSGGAAAKDTQYF.

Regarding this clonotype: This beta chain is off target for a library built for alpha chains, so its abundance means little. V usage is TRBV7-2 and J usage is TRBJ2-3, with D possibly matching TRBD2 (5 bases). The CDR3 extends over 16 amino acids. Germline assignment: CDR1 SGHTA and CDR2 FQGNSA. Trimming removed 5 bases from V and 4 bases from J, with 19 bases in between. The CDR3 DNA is TGTGCCAGCAGCACCCGAAGCGGTGTAGGGCCAGATACGCAGTATTTT. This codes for CASSTRSGVGPDTQYF. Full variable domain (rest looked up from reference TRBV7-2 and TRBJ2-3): GAGVSQSPSNKVTEKGKDVELRCDPISGHTALYWYRQSLGQGLEFLIYFQGNSAPDKSGLPSDRFSAERTGGSVSTLTIQRTQQEDSAVYLCASSTRSGVGPDTQYFGPGTRLTVL.

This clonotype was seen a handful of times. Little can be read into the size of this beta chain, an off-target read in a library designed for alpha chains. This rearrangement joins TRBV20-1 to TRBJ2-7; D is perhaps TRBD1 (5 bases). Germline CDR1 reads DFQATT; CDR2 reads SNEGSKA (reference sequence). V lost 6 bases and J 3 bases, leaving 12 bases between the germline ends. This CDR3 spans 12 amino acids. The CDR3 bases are TGCAGTGCCGCCGGCCAGGGCTACGAGCAGTACTTC. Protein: CSAAGQGYEQYF.

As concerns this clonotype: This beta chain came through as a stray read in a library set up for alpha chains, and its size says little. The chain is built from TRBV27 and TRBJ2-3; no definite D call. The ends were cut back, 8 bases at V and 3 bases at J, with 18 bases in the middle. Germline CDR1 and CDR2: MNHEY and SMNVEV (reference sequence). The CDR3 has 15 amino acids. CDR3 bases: TGTGCCAGCCGCCAGCTTTTAGCTCAGACAGATACGCAGTATTTT. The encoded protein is CASRQLLAQTDTQYF.

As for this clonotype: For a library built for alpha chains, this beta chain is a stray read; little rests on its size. CDR3 amino acids: CSVERSTDTQYF. The CDR3 DNA sequence: TGCAGCGTTGAAAGGAGCACAGATACGCAGTATTTT. The J gene is TRBJ2-3, the V gene TRBV29-1, with D hard to call. Trimming took 2 bases from V and 0 from J, leaving 3 bases between them. Germline-derived CDR1 and CDR2 are SQVTM and ANQGSEA. The CDR3 totals 12 residues.

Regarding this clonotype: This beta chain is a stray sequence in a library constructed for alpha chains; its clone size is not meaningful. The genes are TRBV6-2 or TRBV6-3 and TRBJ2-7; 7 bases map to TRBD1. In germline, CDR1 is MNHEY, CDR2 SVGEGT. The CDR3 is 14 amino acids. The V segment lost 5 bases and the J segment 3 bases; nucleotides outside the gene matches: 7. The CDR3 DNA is TGTGCCAGCAGTCCGAGGACAGGCTTCTACGAGCAGTACTTC. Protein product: CASSPRTGFYEQYF.

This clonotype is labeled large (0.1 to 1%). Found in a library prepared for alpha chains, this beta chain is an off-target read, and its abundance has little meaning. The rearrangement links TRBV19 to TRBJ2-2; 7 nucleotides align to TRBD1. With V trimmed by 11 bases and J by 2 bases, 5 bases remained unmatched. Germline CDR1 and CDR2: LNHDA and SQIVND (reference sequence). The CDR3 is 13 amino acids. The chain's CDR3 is CAAQGSNTGELFF. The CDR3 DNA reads TGTGCCGCACAGGGGTCCAACACCGGGGAGCTGTTTTTT.

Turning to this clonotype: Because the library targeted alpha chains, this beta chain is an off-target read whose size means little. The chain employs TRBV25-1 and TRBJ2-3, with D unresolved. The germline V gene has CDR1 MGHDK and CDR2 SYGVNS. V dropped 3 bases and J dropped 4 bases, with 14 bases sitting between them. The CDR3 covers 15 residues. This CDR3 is CASSDPGPVADTQYF. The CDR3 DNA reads TGTGCCAGCAGTGACCCCGGGCCGGTGGCAGATACGCAGTATTTT.

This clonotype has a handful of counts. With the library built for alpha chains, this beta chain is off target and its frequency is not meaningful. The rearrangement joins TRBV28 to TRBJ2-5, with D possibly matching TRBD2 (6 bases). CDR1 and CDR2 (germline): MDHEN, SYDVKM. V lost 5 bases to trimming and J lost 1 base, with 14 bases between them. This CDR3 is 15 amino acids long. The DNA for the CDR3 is TGTGCCAGCAGTACTCTAGGACTATTCCAAGAGACCCAGTACTTC. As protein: CASSTLGLFQETQYF.

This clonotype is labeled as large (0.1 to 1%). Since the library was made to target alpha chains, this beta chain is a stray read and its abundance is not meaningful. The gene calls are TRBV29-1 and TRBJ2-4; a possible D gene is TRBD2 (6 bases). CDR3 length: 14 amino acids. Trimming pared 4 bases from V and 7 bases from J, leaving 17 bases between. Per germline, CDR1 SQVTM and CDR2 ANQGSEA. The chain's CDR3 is CSVAGSGGRNIQYF. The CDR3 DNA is TGCAGCGTTGCCGGGAGTGGGGGGAGGAACATTCAGTACTTC.

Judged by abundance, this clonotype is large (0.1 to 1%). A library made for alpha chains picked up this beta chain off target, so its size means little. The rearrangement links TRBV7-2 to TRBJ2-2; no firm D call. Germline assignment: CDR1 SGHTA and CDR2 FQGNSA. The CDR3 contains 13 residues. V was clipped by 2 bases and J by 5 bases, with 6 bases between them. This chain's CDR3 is CASSLLGTGELFF. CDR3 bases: TGTGCCAGCAGCTTATTGGGTACCGGGGAGCTGTTTTTT. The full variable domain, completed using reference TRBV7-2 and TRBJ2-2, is GAGVSQSPSNKVTEKGKDVELRCDPISGHTALYWYRQSLGQGLEFLIYFQGNSAPDKSGLPSDRFSAERTGGSVSTLTIQRTQQEDSAVYLCASSLLGTGELFFGEGSRLTVL.

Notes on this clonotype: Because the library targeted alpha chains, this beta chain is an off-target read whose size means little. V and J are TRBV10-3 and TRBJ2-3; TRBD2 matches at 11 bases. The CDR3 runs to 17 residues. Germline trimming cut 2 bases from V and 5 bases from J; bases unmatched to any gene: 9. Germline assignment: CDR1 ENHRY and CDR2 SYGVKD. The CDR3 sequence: CAISEAYSGGAQDTQYF. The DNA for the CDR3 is TGTGCCATCAGTGAGGCCTATAGCGGGGGGGCCCAAGATACGCAGTATTTT.

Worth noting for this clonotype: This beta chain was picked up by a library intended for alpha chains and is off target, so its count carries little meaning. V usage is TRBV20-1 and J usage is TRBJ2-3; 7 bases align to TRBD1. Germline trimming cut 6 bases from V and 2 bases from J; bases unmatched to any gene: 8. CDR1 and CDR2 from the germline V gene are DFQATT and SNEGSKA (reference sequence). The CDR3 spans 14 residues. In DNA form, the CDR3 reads TGCAGTGCCGAGACCGGGACAGCCACAGATACGCAGTATTTT. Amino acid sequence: CSAETGTATDTQYF.

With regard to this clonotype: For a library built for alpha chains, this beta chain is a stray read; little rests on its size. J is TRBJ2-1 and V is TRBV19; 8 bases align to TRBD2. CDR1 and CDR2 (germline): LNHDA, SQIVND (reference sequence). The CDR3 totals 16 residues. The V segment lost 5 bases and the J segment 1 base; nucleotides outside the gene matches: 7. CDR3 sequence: CASSYGLAGSYNEQFF. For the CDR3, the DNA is TGTGCCAGTAGTTACGGACTAGCAGGGTCCTACAATGAGCAGTTCTTC. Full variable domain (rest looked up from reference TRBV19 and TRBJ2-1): DGGITQSPKYLFRKEGQNVTLSCEQNLNHDAMYWYRQDPGQGLRLIYYSQIVNDFQKGDIAEGYSVSREKKESFPLTVTSAQKNPTAFYLCASSYGLAGSYNEQFFGPGTRLTVL.